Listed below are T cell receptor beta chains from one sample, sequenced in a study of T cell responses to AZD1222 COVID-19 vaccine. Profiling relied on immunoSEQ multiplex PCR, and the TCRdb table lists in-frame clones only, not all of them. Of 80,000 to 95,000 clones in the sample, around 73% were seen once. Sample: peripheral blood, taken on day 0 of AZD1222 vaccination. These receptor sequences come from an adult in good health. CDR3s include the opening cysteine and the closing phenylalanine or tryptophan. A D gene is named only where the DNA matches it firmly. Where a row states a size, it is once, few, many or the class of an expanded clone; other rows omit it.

DNA: TGTGCCAGCAACCAGGCCGGGGATGAAAAACTGTTTTTT
CDR3: CASNQAGDEKLFF
J: TRBJ1-4
D: .
size: .
V: TRBV7-9

DNA: TGTGCCAGCAGTTACTTGGTTAATCAGCCCCAGCATTTT
CDR3: CASSYLVNQPQHF
J: TRBJ1-5
D: .
size: .
V: TRBV6-2/TRBV6-3

DNA: TGTGCCACCAGCCCCTCTTTGGGGGATGGCTACACCTTC
CDR3: CATSPSLGDGYTF
J: TRBJ1-2
D: .
size: .
V: TRBV15

DNA: TGTGCCAGCAGCTCGCAGCAGGGGTACGAGCAGTACTTC
CDR3: CASSSQQGYEQYF
J: TRBJ2-7
D: .
size: .
V: TRBV7-9

DNA: TGTGCCAGCAGTGACGGGACCGGCCGTGAGCAGTTCTTC
CDR3: CASSDGTGREQFF
J: TRBJ2-1
D: .
size: .
V: TRBV6-4

DNA: TGTGCCATCAGTGCCCGACTGGGACAGGGCTACGAGCAGTACTTC
CDR3: CAISARLGQGYEQYF
J: TRBJ2-7
D: TRBD1
size: .
V: TRBV10-3

DNA: TGTGCCAGCAGCCAAGGGATGGCCTTTGGAAACACCATATATTTT
CDR3: CASSQGMAFGNTIYF
J: TRBJ1-3
D: .
size: .
V: TRBV3-1/TRBV3-2

DNA: TGTGCCAGCAGAGCCGGGACAGGAACCGGGGAGCTGTTTTTT
CDR3: CASRAGTGTGELFF
J: TRBJ2-2
D: TRBD1
size: .
V: TRBV6-4

DNA: TGTGCCAGCAGCGCGAATAAGCCGGGACTCAAGTACAATGAGCAGTTCTTC
CDR3: CASSANKPGLKYNEQFF
J: TRBJ2-1
D: .
size: .
V: TRBV7-2

DNA: TGTGCCAGCAGCTTAGACGCGGGAGTGGATCGGGAGCAGTACTTC
CDR3: CASSLDAGVDREQYF
J: TRBJ2-7
D: TRBD2
size: medium-sized
V: TRBV7-7

DNA: TGCGCCAGCAGGCCTAACCCGGGACTAGTCATCAACAATGAGCAGTTCTTC
CDR3: CASRPNPGLVINNEQFF
J: TRBJ2-1
D: TRBD2
size: .
V: TRBV5-1

DNA: TGCAGCGTCGTACCTCCTAGCGGTGAGCAGTTCTTC
CDR3: CSVVPPSGEQFF
J: TRBJ2-1
D: TRBD2
size: .
V: TRBV29-1

DNA: TGTGCCAGCAGCTCCGAAGACAGTGAAGCTTTCTTT
CDR3: CASSSEDSEAFF
J: TRBJ1-1
D: .
size: .
V: TRBV11-3

DNA: TGTGCCAGTAGTATAATGGGGAACCTAAATCAGCCCCAGCATTTT
CDR3: CASSIMGNLNQPQHF
J: TRBJ1-5
D: .
size: .
V: TRBV19

DNA: TGTGCCAGCAGTTTAAGTGGAGAGGGACATGGCTACACCTTC
CDR3: CASSLSGEGHGYTF
J: TRBJ1-2
D: .
size: .
V: TRBV28

DNA: TGTGCCAGCAGCCCGACTAGCGGGAGGGACCAAGAGACCCAGTACTTC
CDR3: CASSPTSGRDQETQYF
J: TRBJ2-5
D: TRBD2
size: .
V: TRBV5-4

DNA: TGTGCCAGCGATTTCCCGGAACCGGGAGGGAAAGGGTGTTGGAACGAGCAGTACTTC
CDR3: CASDFPEPGGKGCWNEQYF
J: TRBJ2-7
D: TRBD2
size: .
V: TRBV9

DNA: TGCGCCAGCAGTCCCGGGTTCCGGGACAGTAATGAAAAACTGTTTTTT
CDR3: CASSPGFRDSNEKLFF
J: TRBJ1-4
D: TRBD1
size: .
V: TRBV5-1

DNA: TGTGCCAGCAGCCCATCAAGGGCGCACGAGACCCAGTACTTC
CDR3: CASSPSRAHETQYF
J: TRBJ2-5
D: .
size: .
V: TRBV3-1/TRBV3-2

DNA: TGTGCCAGTAGTACCTGGGACAATAATTCACCCCTCCACTTT
CDR3: CASSTWDNNSPLHF
J: TRBJ1-6
D: .
size: .
V: TRBV19

DNA: TGTGCCAGCAGCTTCAGGGACCTCGAAAAACTGTTTTTT
CDR3: CASSFRDLEKLFF
J: TRBJ1-4
D: .
size: .
V: TRBV7-9

DNA: TGTGCCAGCAGAGGGACAGGGGAATTCTATGGCTACACCTTC
CDR3: CASRGTGEFYGYTF
J: TRBJ1-2
D: TRBD1
size: once
V: TRBV28

DNA: TGTGCCAGCAGCCCTGCAGGGTCCAAAAACATTCAGTACTTC
CDR3: CASSPAGSKNIQYF
J: TRBJ2-4
D: .
size: .
V: TRBV6-6

DNA: TGCGCCAGCAGCATTGGAGGGGGAACTAACTATGGCTACACCTTC
CDR3: CASSIGGGTNYGYTF
J: TRBJ1-2
D: .
size: .
V: TRBV5-1

DNA: TGTGCCAGCAGCCAAGGGACTAGCGGCTCCTACAATGAGCAGTTCTTC
CDR3: CASSQGTSGSYNEQFF
J: TRBJ2-1
D: TRBD2
size: .
V: TRBV5-4

DNA: TGCAGCGTTGAAGAACCGAACAATGAGCAGTTCTTC
CDR3: CSVEEPNNEQFF
J: TRBJ2-1
D: .
size: .
V: TRBV29-1

DNA: TGTGCCAGCGGGACTAGCGAAGGGGGTAATACGCAGTATTTT
CDR3: CASGTSEGGNTQYF
J: TRBJ2-3
D: TRBD2
size: .
V: TRBV6-5

DNA: TGTGCCAGTAGTATAAGGAGAGCGGTAAACACCGGGGAGCTGTTTTTT
CDR3: CASSIRRAVNTGELFF
J: TRBJ2-2
D: .
size: .
V: TRBV19

DNA: TGTGCCAGCAGCCCATCGGCGGGACAGGGGGCGAACACCGGGGAGCTGTTTTTT
CDR3: CASSPSAGQGANTGELFF
J: TRBJ2-2
D: TRBD1
size: .
V: TRBV4-2

DNA: TGTGCCAGTAGTACCCAGGGGGCGCAAGGGGCCAACGTCCTGACTTTC
CDR3: CASSTQGAQGANVLTF
J: TRBJ2-6
D: TRBD1
size: .
V: TRBV19

DNA: TGCGCCAGCAGTCGGGACAGGGCGAACACCATATATTTT
CDR3: CASSRDRANTIYF
J: TRBJ1-3
D: TRBD1
size: .
V: TRBV10-1

DNA: TGCGCCAGCAGCCCGACAGGGGGCCCCACAGATACGCAGTATTTT
CDR3: CASSPTGGPTDTQYF
J: TRBJ2-3
D: TRBD1
size: .
V: TRBV5-1

DNA: TGTGCCATCAGTGAATCCACAGGGGGCGCGGGTCAGCCCCAGCATTTT
CDR3: CAISESTGGAGQPQHF
J: TRBJ1-5
D: TRBD1
size: .
V: TRBV10-3

DNA: TGTGCCAGCAGCTTAGCAGCGGGAGCACGCAATGAGCAGTTCTTC
CDR3: CASSLAAGARNEQFF
J: TRBJ2-1
D: TRBD2
size: .
V: TRBV7-7

DNA: TGTGCCAGCAGCTTAATGAGAGGCCATGAAGCTTTCTTT
CDR3: CASSLMRGHEAFF
J: TRBJ1-1
D: .
size: .
V: TRBV7-2